Shown below are 28 T cell receptor beta chains from a single sample sequenced in a study of blood T cell repertoires in COVID-19. Here immunoSEQ multiplex PCR was the method, and the copy in TCRdb shows in-frame clones only, minus some. The sample has fewer than 250,000 clones, roughly 87% seen once. Sequencing was performed on PBMCs or T cells enriched from blood (not recorded which). These receptors originate from a man aged 25 to 40 in a cohort exposed to, infected with or recovered from COVID-19 (not recorded which).

The chain carries TRBV28 and TRBJ1-1; no firm D call. The CDR3 runs to 13 residues. V lost 3 bases, J lost 1 base, and 6 bases lay in between. CDR1 and CDR2 (germline): MDHEN, SYDVKM. The CDR3 region is CASSLAGNTEAFF. CDR3 DNA sequence: TGTGCCAGCAGTTTGGCGGGGAACACTGAAGCTTTCTTT.

The V gene is TRBV6-1, the J gene TRBJ2-7; D call uncertain. This CDR3 comprises 13 residues. The ends were cut back, 2 bases at V and 4 bases at J, with 9 bases in the middle. Germline lookup yields CDR1 MNHNS and CDR2 SASEGT. In nucleotides, the CDR3 is TGTGCCAGCAGTGAACCCCCCCTATACGAGCAGTACTTC. Translating it yields CASSEPPLYEQYF.

This clone turned up a few times. This chain links TRBV6-5 with TRBJ1-5; 9 nucleotides align to TRBD1. Germline trimming cut 4 bases from V and 3 bases from J; bases unmatched to any gene: 4. This CDR3 is 15 amino acids long. CDR1 and CDR2 from the germline V gene are MNHEY and SVGAGI. The CDR3 DNA reads TGTGCCAGCAGTTCCACAGGGGGCCCCAATCAGCCCCAGCATTTT. Translating gives CASSSTGGPNQPQHF.

This chain links TRBV2 with TRBJ2-1; D is unresolved. CDR3 size: 14 residues. V lost 3 bases and J 6 bases, leaving 12 bases between the germline ends. Germline CDR1 and CDR2: SNHLY and FYNNEI. The DNA of the CDR3 is TGTGCCAGCAGTGAGGGTCTGGGCTTCAATGAGCAGTTCTTC. This sequence encodes CASSEGLGFNEQFF.

The chain combines TRBV11-1 with TRBJ2-1, with TRBD2 matching 14 bases. Trimming at V came to 5 bases and at J to 6 bases, leaving 3 bases not matched to a gene. The CDR3 runs to 15 residues. The germline V gene encodes CDR1 SGHAT and CDR2 FQDESV (reference sequence). The CDR3 is CASSLGLAGANEQFF. CDR3 DNA sequence: TGTGCCAGCAGCCTGGGACTAGCGGGAGCCAATGAGCAGTTCTTC.

The genes are TRBV21-1 and TRBJ1-1; the table's D gene call, TRBD1, was not cross checked with the DNA. TRBV21-1 is shown as a pseudogene. The CDR3 consists of 15 residues. CDR3 sequence reads: CASTGTGHMNTEAFF. In DNA, the CDR3 is TGTGCCAGCACGGGGACAGGGCATATGAACACTGAAGCTTTCTTT.

The chain uses TRBV13 and TRBJ2-7; 8 bases match TRBD2. Trimming took 0 bases from V and 3 from J; bases not matched to a gene: 16. Germline V gene sequence: CDR1 PRHDT, CDR2 FYEKMQ (reference sequence). This CDR3 comprises 19 residues. The CDR3 DNA sequence: TGTGCCAGCAGCTTAGGCACTAGCGGACACCCTGAGGGTGGCTACGAGCAGTACTTC. This gives the protein CASSLGTSGHPEGGYEQYF.

The chain is built from TRBV7-8 and TRBJ1-5, with 9 bases fitting TRBD1. J gave up 4 bases and V 6 bases, and 10 bases lay outside the gene matches. The CDR3 runs to 16 residues. Germline values: CDR1 SGHVS, CDR2 FQNEAQ. This CDR3 reads CASSFSGTGTNQPQHF. The CDR3 bases are TGTGCCAGCAGTTTCTCCGGGACAGGGACAAATCAGCCCCAGCATTTT.

The V and J genes are TRBV5-1 and TRBJ1-1; the D is unclear. V lost 0 bases and J 1 base, leaving 7 bases between the germline ends. CDR1 and CDR2 from the germline V gene are SGHRS and YFSETQ. CDR3 length equals 14 residues. CDR3 protein: CASSLASGNTEAFF. CDR3 in DNA: TGCGCCAGCAGCTTGGCCAGTGGGAACACTGAAGCTTTCTTT.

This sequence joins TRBV11-2 and TRBJ2-1; TRBD2 might be the D (5 bases). CDR1 is SGHAT and CDR2 is FQNNGV in the germline V gene. The CDR3 has 15 amino acids. V lost 5 bases and J lost 2, with 13 bases in between. CDR3 in amino acids: CASSAERSPYNEQFF. CDR3 nucleotide sequence: TGTGCCAGCAGCGCCGAGCGGAGTCCCTACAATGAGCAGTTCTTC. The entire variable domain, with the rest obtained from reference TRBV11-2 and TRBJ2-1, is as follows: EAGVAQSPRYKIIEKRQSVAFWCNPISGHATLYWYQQILGQGPKLLIQFQNNGVVDDSQLPKDRFSAERLKGVDSTLKIQPAKLEDSAVYLCASSAERSPYNEQFFGPGTRLTVL.

J is TRBJ1-5 and V is TRBV6-5, with a weak D call TRBD1 (6 bases). This CDR3 has 14 residues. Trimming cost V 6 bases and J 2 bases, with 11 bases left between them. In germline, CDR1 is MNHEY, CDR2 SVGAGI. The CDR3 region is CASSTGRGNQPQHF. The CDR3 coding sequence is TGTGCCAGCAGCACAGGGAGAGGCAATCAGCCCCAGCATTTT.

The V and J genes are TRBV5-1 and TRBJ1-2; TRBD1 matches 7 bases. In germline, CDR1 is SGHRS, CDR2 YFSETQ. This CDR3 is built from 14 residues. The junction had 5 bases not matched to a gene; V was cut back by 0 bases and J by 6 bases. CDR3 sequence reads: CASSLEATGNGYTF. In DNA form, the CDR3 reads TGCGCCAGCAGCTTGGAGGCGACAGGGAATGGCTACACCTTC.

This chain joins TRBV19 and TRBJ1-4, with D perhaps matching TRBD1 (5 bases). Germline-derived CDR1 and CDR2 are LNHDA and SQIVND (reference sequence). V shed 6 bases and J shed 7 bases, with 18 bases lying between them. The CDR3 is 15 amino acids. The CDR3 region has the DNA TGTGCCAGTAGGCCAAGGGGTCAGTCTCTTGAAAAACTGTTTTTT. It codes for CASRPRGQSLEKLFF.

The chain is built from TRBV15 and TRBJ1-5; the D gene is possibly TRBD1 (6 bases). The CDR3 runs 15 residues. V was shortened by 4 bases and J by 3 bases, with 13 bases between the two germline ends. CDR1 and CDR2 from the germline V gene are LNHNV and YYDKDF (reference sequence). Written as DNA, the CDR3 is TGTGCCACCAGCATATTAACAGGGACCAATCAGCCCCAGCATTTT. It is translated as CATSILTGTNQPQHF. Supplemented by reference TRBV15 and TRBJ1-5, the full variable domain reads DAMVIQNPRYQVTQFGKPVTLSCSQTLNHNVMYWYQQKSSQAPKLLFHYYDKDFNNEADTPDNFQSRRPNTSFCFLDIRSPGLGDTAMYLCATSILTGTNQPQHFGDGTRLSIL.

The chain uses TRBV5-1 and TRBJ1-2; 8 nucleotides match TRBD1. V gave up 0 bases and J gave up 6 bases; unmatched junction bases: 7. The CDR3 runs to 15 residues. Germline assignment: CDR1 SGHRS and CDR2 YFSETQ. CDR3 residues: CASSLAVDRANGYTF. CDR3 bases: TGCGCCAGCAGCTTGGCGGTGGACAGGGCGAATGGCTACACCTTC.

CDR3 region: CASSPRIAGNAGDTQYF. CDR3 DNA: TGTGCCAGCAGCCCCCGTATAGCGGGAAATGCGGGAGATACGCAGTATTTT. The J gene is TRBJ2-3, the V gene TRBV4-2, with TRBD2 matching 8 bases. The CDR3 sequence is 17 residues long. The V segment lost 4 bases and the J segment 5 bases; nucleotides outside the gene matches: 14. Germline-derived CDR1 and CDR2 are LGHNA and YNFKEQ.

This sequence joins TRBV19 and TRBJ1-5, with D hard to call. CDR1 is LNHDA, CDR2 SQIVND, per germline (reference sequence). The V end lost 5 bases, the J end lost 4 bases, and 18 bases lay between the germline ends. The CDR3 has 16 residues. CDR3 residues: CASSEYNVGGNQPQHF. In nucleotides, the CDR3 is TGTGCCAGTAGTGAGTATAATGTTGGTGGTAATCAGCCCCAGCATTTT.

J is TRBJ2-2 and V is TRBV7-9, with 8 bases matching TRBD2. Per germline, CDR1 SEHNR and CDR2 FQNEAQ (reference sequence). After removal of 3 bases from V and 0 bases from J, the junction contained 3 bases not matched to a gene. The CDR3 is 16 residues long. CDR3 DNA: TGTGCCAGCAGCTTGGGTAGCGGGACGAACACCGGGGAGCTGTTTTTT. Translation gives CASSLGSGTNTGELFF. Full variable domain (rest looked up from reference TRBV7-9 and TRBJ2-2): DTGVSQNPRHKITKRGQNVTFRCDPISEHNRLYWYRQTLGQGPEFLTYFQNEAQLEKSRLLSDRFSAERPKGSFSTLEIQRTEQGDSAMYLCASSLGSGTNTGELFFGEGSRLTVL.

This CDR3 reads CASSLTAGVADTQYF. Here the CDR3 DNA reads TGTGCCAGCAGCTTAACAGCGGGAGTGGCGGATACGCAGTATTTT. The chain couples TRBV7-3 to TRBJ2-3; TRBD2 matches 8 bases. V gave up 0 bases and J gave up 6 bases; unmatched junction bases: 5. The CDR3 totals 15 residues. CDR1 SGHTA and CDR2 FQGTGA come from the germline V gene.

The rearrangement links TRBV11-2 to TRBJ2-1; TRBD2 matches at 7 bases. Germline-derived CDR1 and CDR2 are SGHAT and FQNNGV. Trimming took 1 base from V and 7 from J; bases not matched to a gene: 10. The CDR3 length is 16 residues. Written as DNA, the CDR3 is TGTGCCAGCAGCTTAGTCGCGGGAGAGGTGATGAATGAGCAGTTCTTC. Protein sequence: CASSLVAGEVMNEQFF.

The CDR3 protein is CASRPGQGRNYGYTF. CDR3 nucleotide sequence: TGTGCCAGCCGACCAGGACAGGGACGCAACTATGGCTACACCTTC. This sequence joins TRBV27 and TRBJ1-2, with 8 bases aligning to TRBD1. Germline V gene lookup returns CDR1 MNHEY and CDR2 SMNVEV (reference sequence). J was trimmed by 2 bases and V by 8 bases; bases with no gene match: 10. The CDR3 is made up of 15 amino acids.

V usage is TRBV9 and J usage is TRBJ1-3; D might be TRBD1 (5 bases). The CDR3 runs to 10 residues. The germline CDR1 and CDR2 sequences are SGDLS and YYNGEE. V gave up 10 bases and J gave up 4 bases, with 6 bases separating them. The CDR3 DNA reads as TGTGCCTCAGGGGGAAACACCATATATTTT. Its protein product is CASGGNTIYF.

This chain connects TRBV7-6 to TRBJ2-1, with TRBD2 identical over 10 bases. The CDR3 loop spans 18 amino acids. The V gene end was trimmed by 1 base and the J gene end by 4 bases; junction bases not matched to a gene: 10. Germline V gene lookup returns CDR1 SGHVS and CDR2 FNYEAQ. As DNA, the CDR3 is TGTGCCAGCAGCTTAGTAGGGTTAGGGACTAGCGTTTACAATGAGCAGTTCTTC. Its translation is CASSLVGLGTSVYNEQFF. Filled out from reference TRBV7-6 and TRBJ2-1, the complete variable domain reads GAGVSQSPRYKVTKRGQDVALRCDPISGHVSLYWYRQALGQGPEFLTYFNYEAQQDKSGLPNDRFSAERPEGSISTLTIQRTEQRDSAMYRCASSLVGLGTSVYNEQFFGPGTRLTVL.

This sequence joins TRBV13 and TRBJ1-2; no clear D. The CDR3 is 13 residues long. CDR1 is PRHDT, CDR2 FYEKMQ, per germline (reference sequence). The V end lost 5 bases, the J end lost 2 bases, and 9 bases lay between the germline ends. The CDR3 nucleotides read TGTGCCAGCAGCCCACACAGCAACTATGGCTACACCTTC. It encodes CASSPHSNYGYTF.

This chain uses TRBV7-6 with TRBJ2-1; TRBD2 aligns across 12 bases. The CDR3 runs 16 residues. J gave up 10 bases and V 2 bases, and 9 bases lay outside the gene matches. Germline assignment: CDR1 SGHVS and CDR2 FNYEAQ. The CDR3 nucleotides are TGTGCCAGCAGCTTACCTAGCGGGAGGGTCCCACGCGAGCAGTTCTTC. It specifies CASSLPSGRVPREQFF.

The CDR3 DNA reads as TGCAGCGTTGACGGACTAGCGGGCCGCACAGATACGCAGTATTTT. Translation gives CSVDGLAGRTDTQYF. This sequence joins TRBV29-1 and TRBJ2-3, with 11 nucleotides matching TRBD2. The ends lost 3 bases at V and 1 base at J; junction bases unmatched: 3. Germline CDR1 and CDR2: SQVTM and ANQGSEA. CDR3 size: 15 residues.

The chain employs TRBV29-1 and TRBJ1-4; perhaps TRBD1 as D (5 bases). Trimming left V 4 bases short and J 0 bases short, with 12 bases between. CDR3 size: 15 residues. The germline V gene encodes CDR1 SQVTM and CDR2 ANQGSEA. DNA of the CDR3: TGCAGCGTTGCTATCGACAGAGCAACTAATGAAAAACTGTTTTTT. Its protein product is CSVAIDRATNEKLFF.

V is TRBV6-6 and J is TRBJ1-1; TRBD1 aligns across 7 bases. V trimming: 4 bases; J trimming: 2 bases; junction bases outside the gene matches: 4. CDR1 MNHNY and CDR2 SVGAGI come from the germline V gene (reference sequence). The CDR3 covers 14 residues. Here the CDR3 reads CASSFGQVNTEAFF. The CDR3 DNA follows: TGTGCCAGCAGTTTCGGACAGGTTAACACTGAAGCTTTCTTT.